The rows below give T cell receptor beta chains drawn from one sample of a study of blood T cell repertoires in COVID-19. Profiling relied on immunoSEQ multiplex PCR, and the TCRdb table lists in-frame clones only, not all of them. The data hold about 180,000 clones, with 80% to 90% observed a single time. The sample consisted of peripheral blood. All receptors come from a human donor with active or convalescent COVID-19. The donor label of this sample is uncertain. The CDR3 runs from the conserved cysteine through the conserved F or W. D genes are given only for firm matches. The size field is filled for only some rows; it gives once, few, many or a size class.

d_call	clone_size	cdr3_length	j_call	v_call	cdr3_aa	cdr3_nt
NA	NA	13	TRBJ1-5	TRBV10-3	CAISVAGDQPQHF	TGTGCCATCAGTGTAGCAGGGGATCAGCCCCAGCATTTT
TRBD1	NA	14	TRBJ1-2	TRBV10-3	CAIRERQGADGYTF	TGTGCCATCAGGGAGCGACAGGGGGCTGATGGCTACACCTTC
NA	once	15	TRBJ2-1	TRBV9	CASSVGDTRAYEQFF	TGTGCCAGCAGCGTTGGGGACACCCGAGCATATGAGCAGTTCTTC
TRBD2	NA	17	TRBJ2-2	TRBV29-1	CSVDRASGVLGTGELFF	TGCAGCGTTGATAGGGCTAGCGGGGTTCTGGGCACCGGGGAGCTGTTTTTT
TRBD2	NA	14	TRBJ2-7	TRBV11-3	CASKLAGGPYEQYF	TGTGCCAGCAAACTAGCGGGAGGGCCTTACGAGCAGTACTTC
TRBD2	NA	13	TRBJ2-7	TRBV7-6	CASSPSGGYEQYF	TGTGCCAGCAGCCCTAGCGGGGGCTACGAGCAGTACTTC
NA	NA	14	TRBJ1-5	TRBV30	CAWGRGGGNQPQHF	TGTGCCTGGGGCCGGGGGGGCGGCAATCAGCCCCAGCATTTT
NA	NA	14	TRBJ1-4	TRBV11-3	CASSLSATNEKLFF	TGTGCCAGCAGCTTAAGCGCAACTAATGAAAAACTGTTTTTT
NA	NA	15	TRBJ1-4	TRBV6-2/TRBV6-3	CASSQPTGTNEKLFF	TGTGCCAGCAGTCAGCCGACAGGAACTAATGAAAAACTGTTTTTT
TRBD2	NA	16	TRBJ2-7	TRBV5-4	CASSWIAGGGSYEQYF	TGTGCCAGCAGCTGGATAGCGGGAGGCGGGTCCTACGAGCAGTACTTC